These 30 T cell receptor beta chains came from one sample sequenced in a study of T-cell memory formation after mild COVID-19. TCRdb independently ran MiXCR on the 5' RACE reads; one entry per CDR3 protein. The table has fewer than 300,000 distinct CDR3 sequences, 16% seen once. Material for sequencing was PBMCs or a T cell subset sorted from them (not recorded which). The source of these receptors is a man aged 18 to 29 who had mild COVID-19 (a few samples of this study predate the infection). Cell type and time point are not known.

V is TRBV25-1 and J is TRBJ1-1, with D possibly matching TRBD1 (6 bases). Germline CDR1 MGHDK, CDR2 SYGVNS. V dropped 5 bases and J dropped 1 base, with 11 bases sitting between them. The CDR3 sequence is 14 residues long. In nucleotides, the CDR3 is TGTGCCAGCAGTCCCGCAGGGGAGAACACTGAAGCTTTCTTT. It encodes CASSPAGENTEAFF.

This clonotype was counted between two and nine times. The chain couples TRBV7-9 to TRBJ1-1; D may be TRBD1 (5 bases). V dropped 5 bases and J dropped 6 bases, with 25 bases sitting between them. The germline gives CDR1 SEHNR, CDR2 FQNEAQ (reference sequence). This CDR3 has 17 amino acids. This CDR3 reads CASSRADGQGRGAEAFF. The CDR3, as DNA: TGTGCCAGCAGCCGAGCCGACGGGCAGGGACGTGGAGCTGAAGCTTTCTTT.

V and J are TRBV3-1 and TRBJ2-1; 7 nucleotides align to TRBD2. The J segment lost 3 bases and the V segment lost 4 bases, leaving 3 bases of the junction unmatched. This CDR3 contains 14 residues. Germline V gives CDR1 LGHDT, CDR2 YNNKEL (reference sequence). The DNA of the CDR3 is TGTGCCAGCAGCCCCGGACTAGGCTACAATGAGCAGTTCTTC. Residues: CASSPGLGYNEQFF.

This clonotype was counted between two and nine times. CDR3 nucleotides: TGTGCCAGCAGCTTAACCCCATACTCCTACGAGCAGTACTTC. Protein sequence: CASSLTPYSYEQYF. This chain connects TRBV13 to TRBJ2-7, with no clear D. Germline loops: CDR1 PRHDT, CDR2 FYEKMQ (reference sequence). V lost 2 bases and J 0 bases, leaving 8 bases between the germline ends. CDR3 length: 14 residues.

V and J are TRBV12-3 or TRBV12-4 and TRBJ2-3; tentative D call: TRBD2 (6 bases). Trimming removed 5 bases at V and 4 bases at J, with 19 bases between. This CDR3 is 16 amino acids long. The CDR3 DNA follows: TGTGCCAGCAGTCCAGAGGGAGGAAGCAGGGCAGATACGCAGTATTTT. It encodes CASSPEGGSRADTQYF.

The rearrangement links TRBV12-3 or TRBV12-4 to TRBJ1-1, with 9 bases lining up with TRBD1. The junction had 7 bases not matched to a gene; V was cut back by 3 bases and J by 5 bases. The CDR3 runs 15 residues. CDR3 region: CASSFTGTGLTEAFF. CDR3 DNA: TGTGCCAGCAGTTTTACCGGGACAGGGTTAACTGAAGCTTTCTTT.

This chain links TRBV7-2 with TRBJ2-7; TRBD2 matches 8 bases. Germline CDR1 and CDR2: SGHTA and FQGNSA. The J segment lost 2 bases and the V segment lost 4 bases, leaving 7 bases of the junction unmatched. The CDR3 loop spans 15 amino acids. The CDR3 is CASSSMGTSPYEQYV. The CDR3 DNA reads TGTGCCAGCAGCTCAATGGGGACTAGTCCCTACGAGCAGTACGTC.

The rearrangement uses TRBV30 and TRBJ2-7, with a weak D call TRBD2 (6 bases). The germline CDR1 and CDR2 sequences are GTSNPN and SVGIG (reference sequence). Trimming took off 8 bases at V and 0 bases at J, with 14 bases between the two ends. CDR3 size: 13 residues. The CDR3 is CALVRGPSYEQYF. The CDR3 nucleotides read TGTGCCCTTGTGCGGGGCCCCTCCTACGAGCAGTACTTC.

The rearrangement links TRBV20-1 to TRBJ1-2; D possibly corresponds to TRBD1 (6 bases). The V end was cut by 1 base, the J end by 2 bases, with 8 bases between. From germline, CDR1 is DFQATT and CDR2 SNEGSKA (reference sequence). The CDR3 consists of 13 residues. The CDR3 reads CSARGQENYGYTF. As DNA, the CDR3 is TGCAGTGCTAGAGGACAGGAGAACTATGGCTACACCTTC.

In nucleotides, the CDR3 is TGTGCCAGCAGAAGTTGGGGACTTCTCTACAATGAGCAGTTCTTC. Amino acid sequence: CASRSWGLLYNEQFF. This rearrangement joins TRBV6-2 or TRBV6-3 to TRBJ2-1; D is possibly TRBD2 (6 bases). Trimming removed 6 bases from V and 3 bases from J, with 15 bases in between. CDR3 size: 15 residues. The germline gives CDR1 MNHEY, CDR2 SVGEGT.

This clonotype was counted many times. The chain recombines TRBV10-3 with TRBJ2-7; D unclear. This CDR3 contains 12 residues. Germline CDR1 ENHRY, CDR2 SYGVKD. The V end lost 6 bases, the J end lost 0 bases, and 6 bases lay between the germline ends. The CDR3 sequence is CAISEDSYEQYF. The CDR3 nucleotides are TGTGCCATCAGCGAAGACTCCTACGAGCAGTACTTC.

CDR3 coding DNA: TGCGCCAGCAGCCAAGACCGCCTAGCGGGGGTCAGCACCGGGGAGCTGTTTTTT. It translates to CASSQDRLAGVSTGELFF. V usage is TRBV4-3 and J usage is TRBJ2-2; 10 bases are a match to TRBD2. Trimming removed 0 bases from V and 4 bases from J; junction bases left unmatched: 8. CDR3 length: 18 residues. The germline gives CDR1 LGHNA, CDR2 YSLEER.

The rearrangement uses TRBV21-1 and TRBJ2-5; the table gives TRBD2 as D, unverified against the DNA. TRBV21-1 is tagged as a pseudogene. The CDR3 length is 13 residues. Here the CDR3 DNA reads TGTGCCAGCAGCAAAGCCGGGGAGGAGACCCAGTACTTC. This translates into CASSKAGEETQYF.

In its sample, this clonotype was seen a few times. The chain recombines TRBV5-1 with TRBJ2-7; 9 bases map to TRBD1. Looked up from germline, CDR1 is SGHRS and CDR2 is YFSETQ. Losses at the gene ends were 2 bases for V and 3 bases for J; bases not matched to a gene: 6. The CDR3 covers 15 residues. In nucleotides, the CDR3 is TGCGCCAGCAGCTTCGGACAGGGGAATCTCTACGAGCAGTACTTC. It specifies CASSFGQGNLYEQYF.

A few counts support this clonotype. The rearrangement joins TRBV29-1 to TRBJ1-1; D uncertain. V was trimmed by 4 bases and J by 6 bases, leaving 15 bases between them. The CDR3 length is 13 residues. CDR1 is SQVTM, CDR2 ANQGSEA, per germline. CDR3 coding DNA: TGCAGCGTTGTGTCGGGTGGATGGTCTGAAGCTTTCTTT. Translating gives CSVVSGGWSEAFF.

This clonotype appeared many times. The chain combines TRBV7-6 with TRBJ2-3; maybe TRBD1 (6 bases). The germline gives CDR1 SGHVS, CDR2 FNYEAQ. V lost 1 base and J 5 bases, leaving 16 bases between the germline ends. This CDR3 spans 16 amino acids. CDR3 sequence reads: CASSLEFWGPGDTQYF. DNA of the CDR3: TGTGCCAGCAGCTTAGAGTTTTGGGGGCCGGGAGATACGCAGTATTTT.

The chain joins TRBV4-1 to TRBJ2-1; 7 bases are a match to TRBD1. Looked up from germline, CDR1 is MGHRA and CDR2 is YSYEKL. With V trimmed by 1 base and J by 9 bases, 6 bases remained unmatched. This CDR3 is built from 14 residues. CDR3 residues: CASSQGETGSEQFF. CDR3 in DNA: TGCGCCAGCAGCCAAGGGGAGACAGGGTCTGAGCAGTTCTTC.

DNA of the CDR3: TGCGCCAGCAGCTTCAGGACTAGCGGGGGGGTTAACACCGGGGAGCTGTTTTTT. It translates to CASSFRTSGGVNTGELFF. The chain couples TRBV5-1 to TRBJ2-2; 15 bases fit TRBD2. J gave up 2 bases and V 2 bases, and 4 bases lay outside the gene matches. The length of the CDR3 is 18 residues. The germline V gene encodes CDR1 SGHRS and CDR2 YFSETQ.

The chain has TRBV7-9 and TRBJ2-7; D could derive from TRBD1 or TRBD2 (6 bases each). V lost 3 bases and J lost 3, with 9 bases in between. The length of the CDR3 is 13 residues. From germline, CDR1 is SEHNR and CDR2 FQNEAQ (reference sequence). The CDR3 sequence: CASSFGGNYEQYV. The CDR3 region has the DNA TGTGCCAGCAGCTTCGGGGGCAACTACGAGCAGTACGTC.

In its sample, this clonotype was seen a few times. V and J are TRBV6-6 and TRBJ2-3; 16 nucleotides agree with TRBD2. J lost 4 bases, V lost 2 bases, and 6 bases had no gene match. Germline CDR1 MNHNY, CDR2 SVGAGI (reference sequence). CDR3 length equals 18 residues. CDR3: CASSYAGTSGGVADTQYF. CDR3 DNA sequence: TGTGCCAGCAGTTACGCGGGGACTAGCGGGGGGGTTGCAGATACGCAGTATTTT.

J is TRBJ2-7 and V is TRBV7-3; 8 bases align to TRBD2. Unmatched junction bases numbered 9, after V lost 5 bases and J lost 0 bases. This CDR3 contains 16 residues. The germline gives CDR1 SGHTA, CDR2 FQGTGA. The CDR3 sequence is CASSQEAGVASYEQYF. The DNA for the CDR3 is TGTGCCAGCAGCCAAGAAGCGGGGGTCGCCTCCTACGAGCAGTACTTC.

This clonotype was counted many times. The chain has TRBV7-2 and TRBJ2-7; 10 bases fit TRBD2. The CDR3 is made up of 15 amino acids. Trimming at V came to 4 bases and at J to 6 bases, leaving 9 bases not matched to a gene. Germline CDR1 SGHTA, CDR2 FQGNSA. In nucleotides, the CDR3 is TGTGCCAGCAGCTCTAGTGGGACTAGCGACTTCGAGCAGTACGTC. Its translation is CASSSSGTSDFEQYV.

Only a few counts were recorded for this clonotype. The CDR3 here is CASSLAMGIGQPQHF. In nucleotides, the CDR3 is TGTGCCAGCAGCTTAGCGATGGGAATTGGGCAGCCCCAGCATTTT. The rearrangement links TRBV7-6 to TRBJ1-5; D gene ambiguous. The CDR3 length is 15 residues. Germline V gene lookup returns CDR1 SGHVS and CDR2 FNYEAQ. Trimming stripped 0 bases from V and 7 bases from J, with 13 bases between.

This clonotype showed up many times. The V and J genes are TRBV4-2 and TRBJ1-5; 7 bases match TRBD1. Germline trimming cut 4 bases from V and 7 bases from J; bases unmatched to any gene: 7. This CDR3 region has 14 residues. The germline V gene has CDR1 LGHNA and CDR2 YNFKEQ. DNA of the CDR3: TGTGCCAGCAGCCCTAAACAGGGGAACCAGCCCCAGCATTTT. Translation: CASSPKQGNQPQHF.

This sequence joins TRBV7-2 and TRBJ2-5, with 8 bases identical to TRBD2. V gave up 7 bases and J gave up 4 bases; unmatched junction bases: 11. There are 15 residues in the CDR3. Germline V gives CDR1 SGHTA, CDR2 FQGNSA. This chain's CDR3 is CASMRGGGRVETQYF. CDR3 DNA sequence: TGTGCCAGCATGCGTGGCGGGGGGAGGGTAGAGACCCAGTACTTC.

This clonotype was detected only a few times. The chain links TRBV11-2 to TRBJ2-1, with 11 positions matching TRBD1. The CDR3 is 15 residues long. CDR1 is SGHAT and CDR2 is FQNNGV in the germline V gene. Unmatched junction bases numbered 11, after V lost 9 bases and J lost 7 bases. CDR3 nucleotides: TGTGCCAGTCAGCCCGGGACAGGGGGTAGGAATGAGCAGTTCTTC. It codes for CASQPGTGGRNEQFF.

J is TRBJ2-1 and V is TRBV7-3; TRBD2 aligns across 7 bases. The ends lost 5 bases at V and 7 bases at J; junction bases unmatched: 14. This CDR3 region has 16 residues. Germline V CDR1 and CDR2: SGHTA, FQGTGA. This CDR3 is CASSQGGRGNRNEQFF. CDR3 sequence (DNA): TGTGCCAGCAGCCAGGGAGGGAGGGGCAATCGGAATGAGCAGTTCTTC.

This clonotype was counted only a few times. The chain carries TRBV7-2 and TRBJ2-7, with D perhaps being TRBD1 or TRBD2 (5 bases each). The V gene's germline CDR1 is SGHTA and CDR2 FQGNSA. V shed 3 bases and J shed 7 bases, with 13 bases lying between them. CDR3 length equals 13 residues. CDR3 nucleotides: TGTGCCAGCAGCTTGGGGGACGCTCGGGAGCAGTACTTC. Protein sequence: CASSLGDAREQYF.

This clonotype turned up a few times. The chain employs TRBV7-6 and TRBJ2-1; D is possibly TRBD2 (7 bases). The V gene's germline CDR1 is SGHVS and CDR2 FNYEAQ. The V end was cut by 5 bases, the J end by 2 bases, with 16 bases between. The CDR3 has 16 residues. CDR3 bases: TGTGCCAGCAGCCTCCAAGAGGGGGGGGCCTACAATGAGCAGTTCTTC. Translation: CASSLQEGGAYNEQFF.

This clonotype has a handful of counts. This chain connects TRBV7-8 to TRBJ2-5, with D perhaps matching TRBD1 (5 bases). Trimming pared 1 base from V and 2 bases from J, leaving 8 bases between. CDR3 length equals 14 residues. Germline CDR1 is SGHVS and CDR2 is FQNEAQ. CDR3 DNA sequence: TGTGCCAGCAGCTTAGGACAGACGCAAGAGACCCAGTACTTC. Translating gives CASSLGQTQETQYF.